This paragraph covers one T cell receptor beta chain sequence. The sample is drawn from a study of blood T cells in healthy people across ages. Primers used in a second PCR of roughly 6 to 12 cycles were a sample-barcoded 5' primer and a J-beta primer mix. TCRdb used MiXCR to reprocess the 5' RACE reads, holding one entry per CDR3 protein. The table includes hundreds of thousands of distinct CDR3 sequences, about 44% detected once. The ends were cut back, 2 bases at V and 7 bases at J, with 20 bases in the middle. The CDR3 totals 16 residues. Germline loops: CDR1 SGHTA, CDR2 FQGNSA. The chain combines TRBV7-2 with TRBJ1-2; D gene unclear. The sequenced sample consisted of blood. The receptor comes from a man between 25 and 39 years old in good health. CDR3 amino acids: CASSLTGGDGRLGYTF. DNA for the CDR3: TGTGCCAGCAGCTTAACCGGTGGGGATGGCAGACTTGGCTACACCTTC.